This record looks at one TCR beta chain sequence and its context. Antigen unknown. These data come from a study of radiation and T cells in renal cell carcinoma. Study-wide results and limits: Pretreatment tumor biopsies were lacking, so baseline clonotypes are unknown.

V dropped 3 bases and J dropped 1; count of bases not matched to a gene: 5. The germline gives CDR1 MNHNS, CDR2 SASEGT. The CDR3 runs 16 residues. Stated time point: blood 4 weeks post-SBRT, at nephrectomy. As to treatment: 15 Gy SBRT to primary tumor, nephrectomy 4 weeks later. Serial blood draws occurred at baseline and 2 and 4 weeks post-SBRT. This renal cell carcinoma was of the clear cell type. The repertoire was sequenced with immunoSEQ multiplex PCR; TCRdb's copy has only in-frame clones and lacks some. The sample holds 150,000 to 200,000 clones, 88% seen once. The rearrangement uses TRBV6-1 and TRBJ1-1, with TRBD1 matching 10 bases. Here the sequenced sample was blood, taken from a patient whose treatment included radiotherapy and nephrectomy. This sequence originates from a woman aged 45-60 years with renal cell carcinoma. In DNA form, the CDR3 reads TGTGCCAGCAGTGACCGACAGGGGGCAGGGAACACTGAAGCTTTCTTT. Protein: CASSDRQGAGNTEAFF.